The 31 T cell receptor beta chains presented below share a single source sample, sequenced in a study of blood T cell repertoires in COVID-19. Profiling relied on immunoSEQ multiplex PCR, and the TCRdb table lists in-frame clones only, not all of them. Among tens of thousands of clones listed, 65% to 85% were seen once. The sequenced sample consisted of peripheral blood. These TCRs come from a man aged 55 to 70 with COVID-19, enrolled during active disease.

This clone showed up just once. The chain carries TRBV6-5 and TRBJ2-7; TRBD1 matches 7 bases. After removal of 3 bases from V and 2 bases from J, the junction contained 7 bases not matched to a gene. Germline V gives CDR1 MNHEY, CDR2 SVGAGI. This CDR3 contains 15 residues. In nucleotides, the CDR3 is TGTGCCAGCAGTTATAATTGGGACAGAGCCTACGAGCAGTACTTC. Amino acids: CASSYNWDRAYEQYF.

The rearrangement uses TRBV3-1 (or the pseudogene TRBV3-2) and TRBJ1-2; D unclear. CDR1 and CDR2 (germline): LGHDT, YNNKEL (reference sequence). CDR3 size: 12 residues. Trimming took off 3 bases at V and 6 bases at J, with 8 bases between the two ends. The CDR3 sequence: CASSQGRDGYTF. CDR3 sequence (DNA): TGTGCCAGCAGCCAGGGTCGGGATGGCTACACCTTC.

CDR3 in DNA: TGCGCCAGCAGCCCCCCGGACTCCTTGTGGGAGACCCAGTACTTC. It is translated as CASSPPDSLWETQYF. V and J are TRBV4-1 and TRBJ2-5; TRBD2 might be the D (5 bases). V gave up 4 bases and J gave up 5 bases, with 17 bases separating them. The CDR3 has 15 amino acids. Germline CDR1 reads MGHRA; CDR2 reads YSYEKL.

This clone was picked up a small number of times. V usage is TRBV2 and J usage is TRBJ2-1, with D possibly being TRBD1 (5 bases). There are 13 residues in the CDR3. V was pared by 6 bases and J by 5 bases, with 11 bases between. The germline V gene has CDR1 SNHLY and CDR2 FYNNEI. The CDR3 sequence is CASSRVPNNEQFF. The CDR3 bases are TGTGCCAGCAGCAGGGTCCCAAACAATGAGCAGTTCTTC.

This clone appeared a single time. At the DNA level, this CDR3 is encoded by other sequences in the same sample as well. The chain has TRBV28 and TRBJ1-1, with 7 bases aligning to TRBD1. The CDR3 contains 14 residues. The V gene end was trimmed by 7 bases and the J gene end by 1 base; junction bases not matched to a gene: 6. CDR1 MDHEN and CDR2 SYDVKM come from the germline V gene. CDR3 coding DNA: TGTGCCAGCATCCCAGGGGGGCGGAACACTGAAGCTTTCTTT. Translating gives CASIPGGRNTEAFF.

The chain carries TRBV7-2 and TRBJ2-6; D uncertain. Germline assignment: CDR1 SGHTA and CDR2 FQGNSA. This CDR3 is 14 amino acids long. V was clipped by 2 bases and J by 0 bases, with 2 bases between them. The CDR3 loop is CASSLYSGANVLTF. The CDR3 nucleotides read TGTGCCAGCAGCTTATACTCTGGGGCCAACGTCCTGACTTTC.

This chain uses TRBV3-1 (or the pseudogene TRBV3-2) with TRBJ1-6, with 8 bases matching TRBD1. Germline trimming cut 6 bases from V and 10 bases from J; bases unmatched to any gene: 8. The CDR3 sequence is 14 residues long. CDR1 is LGHDT, CDR2 YNNKEL, per germline (reference sequence). The CDR3 nucleotides read TGTGCCAGCAGAACGGACAGGGTCGACTCACCCCTCCACTTT. Its protein is CASRTDRVDSPLHF.

This clone showed up just a few times. V gene TRBV11-2 combines with J gene TRBJ1-2, with D possibly matching TRBD1 (5 bases). CDR3 length: 13 amino acids. Germline CDR1 SGHAT, CDR2 FQNNGV. The V gene lost 5 bases and the J gene lost 3 bases, with 10 bases spanning the gap. The CDR3 protein is CASSPKGDYGYTF. The CDR3 nucleotides read TGTGCCAGCAGCCCCAAAGGGGACTATGGCTACACCTTC.

This clone was detected once. V is TRBV18 and J is TRBJ1-5, with 7 bases that match TRBD1. Germline V gene data show CDR1 as KGHSH and CDR2 as LQKENI. CDR3 length: 16 residues. J lost 0 bases, V lost 4 bases, and 6 bases had no gene match. The CDR3 nucleotides read TGTGCCAGCTCACAAGGGGGCGGAAATAGCAATCAGCCCCAGCATTTT. This translates into CASSQGGGNSNQPQHF.

This chain uses TRBV29-1 with TRBJ2-5; no definite D call. Trimming removed 3 bases at V and 5 bases at J, with 19 bases between. This CDR3 spans 15 amino acids. Germline loops: CDR1 SQVTM, CDR2 ANQGSEA. The CDR3 DNA follows: TGCAGCGTTGACCTATATTTCGATATACTGGAGACCCAGTACTTC. Amino acids: CSVDLYFDILETQYF.

The chain employs TRBV9 and TRBJ1-6, with TRBD1 matching over 8 bases. From germline, CDR1 is SGDLS and CDR2 YYNGEE. CDR3 length equals 17 residues. Trimming took 0 bases from V and 7 from J; bases not matched to a gene: 9. CDR3 in amino acids: CASSVGGQGANNSPLHF. In DNA form, the CDR3 reads TGTGCCAGCAGCGTAGGAGGGCAGGGGGCCAACAATTCACCCCTCCACTTT.

This clone was picked up a small number of times. The chain combines TRBV7-7 with TRBJ2-6, with D maybe TRBD2 (6 bases). Trimming removed 10 bases at V and 2 bases at J, with 15 bases between. The CDR3 consists of 15 residues. CDR1 and CDR2 (germline): SSHAT, FNYEAQ (reference sequence). As DNA, the CDR3 is TGTGCCACCCGAACGGGGGAAGCTGGGGCCAACGTCCTGACTTTC. Translated, it gives CATRTGEAGANVLTF.

The rearrangement links TRBV20-1 to TRBJ2-1; no reliable D call. Trimming left V 0 bases short and J 10 bases short, with 7 bases between. The CDR3 spans 11 residues. Germline CDR1 is DFQATT and CDR2 is SNEGSKA (reference sequence). The CDR3 protein is CSAREWQEQFF. In DNA, the CDR3 is TGCAGTGCTAGAGAGTGGCAGGAGCAGTTCTTC.

This clone was seen a handful of times. This sequence joins TRBV30 and TRBJ1-1, with 9 bases fitting TRBD1. CDR3 length: 12 amino acids. In germline, CDR1 is GTSNPN, CDR2 SVGIG (reference sequence). V lost 3 bases and J lost 11; bases outside the gene matches: 7. CDR3 protein: CAWSGTGNRAFF. The CDR3 DNA follows: TGTGCCTGGAGCGGGACAGGGAATCGGGCTTTCTTT. The variable domain in full, with the rest retrieved from reference TRBV30 and TRBJ1-1, is SQTIHQWPATLVQPVGSPLSLECTVEGTSNPNLYWYRQAAGRGLQLLFYSVGIGQISSEVPQNLSASRPQDRQFILSSKKLLLSDSGFYLCAWSGTGNRAFFGQGTRLTVV.

The chain links TRBV7-3 to TRBJ2-5, with a weak D call TRBD2 (6 bases). The CDR3 has 14 amino acids. Trimming took off 2 bases at V and 2 bases at J, with 9 bases between the two ends. Looked up from germline, CDR1 is SGHTA and CDR2 is FQGTGA. The CDR3 DNA sequence: TGTGCCAGCAGCTTACGCGGGGCACAAGAGACCCAGTACTTC. Residues: CASSLRGAQETQYF. Using reference TRBV7-3 and TRBJ2-5 for the parts outside the CDR3, the full variable domain is GAGVSQTPSNKVTEKGKYVELRCDPISGHTALYWYRQSLGQGPEFLIYFQGTGAADDSGLPNDRFFAVRPEGSVSTLKIQRTERGDSAVYLCASSLRGAQETQYFGPGTRLLVL.

The chain is built from TRBV24-1 and TRBJ2-2, with D maybe TRBD2 (6 bases). The germline V gene has CDR1 KGHDR and CDR2 SFDVKD. V shed 1 base and J shed 1 base, with 9 bases lying between them. The CDR3 runs 16 residues. The DNA for the CDR3 is TGTGCCACCAGTGATTTTCGGGGAGGGAACACCGGGGAGCTGTTTTTT. Translating it yields CATSDFRGGNTGELFF.

Turning to this clone: The same CDR3 is also encoded by other DNA sequences in this sample. The genes are TRBV12-3 or TRBV12-4 and TRBJ1-2; the D gene is possibly TRBD1 (5 bases). The CDR3 spans 11 residues. V gave up 4 bases and J gave up 7 bases, with 7 bases separating them. The CDR3 DNA is TGTGCCAGCAGTTGGGGGGGTGGCTACACCTTC. The encoded protein is CASSWGGGYTF.

The chain links TRBV19 to TRBJ2-3, with 10 bases fitting TRBD2. CDR1 and CDR2 from the germline V gene are LNHDA and SQIVND (reference sequence). This CDR3 comprises 14 residues. V lost 7 bases, J lost 6 bases, and 7 bases stayed unmatched. The CDR3 bases are TGTGCCAGTAACAGCGGGAGGGCCGGGGATACGCAGTATTTT. It codes for CASNSGRAGDTQYF.

The chain combines TRBV4-2 with TRBJ2-7; the match to TRBD2 covers 9 bases. The CDR3 totals 16 residues. Germline loops: CDR1 LGHNA, CDR2 YNFKEQ. The J segment lost 0 bases and the V segment lost 1 base, leaving 4 bases of the junction unmatched. This CDR3 reads CASSQAAGGSSYEQYF. The CDR3 DNA follows: TGTGCCAGCAGCCAAGCAGCGGGAGGTTCCTCCTACGAGCAGTACTTC.

This rearrangement joins TRBV10-3 to TRBJ1-1; TRBD1 agrees at 7 bases. Trimming removed 3 bases from V and 10 bases from J; junction bases left unmatched: 11. This CDR3 has 14 amino acids. Germline V gene lookup returns CDR1 ENHRY and CDR2 SYGVKD. As DNA, the CDR3 is TGTGCCATCAGTGATGCCGGGACAGATAAAGGAGCTTTCTTT. It specifies CAISDAGTDKGAFF.

The V and J genes are TRBV4-1 and TRBJ2-3, with 8 bases matching TRBD1. This CDR3 comprises 18 residues. Germline-derived CDR1 and CDR2 are MGHRA and YSYEKL. J was trimmed by 3 bases and V by 5 bases; bases with no gene match: 16. The CDR3 reads CASSERQGTSARTDTQYF. The CDR3 DNA follows: TGCGCCAGCAGCGAAAGACAGGGGACCTCTGCTCGAACAGATACGCAGTATTTT.

This chain joins TRBV5-1 and TRBJ1-2; the D is unclear. Between the trimmed V and J ends, which lost 0 bases and 2 bases, there was a span of 8 bases. Germline-derived CDR1 and CDR2 are SGHRS and YFSETQ. The CDR3 length is 14 residues. CDR3 loop: CASSLGLRNYGYTF. The CDR3, as DNA: TGCGCCAGCAGCTTGGGTCTGCGAAACTATGGCTACACCTTC.

The CDR3 region is CASSLEGGVNEQYF. CDR3 DNA sequence: TGTGCCAGCAGCTTAGAGGGCGGGGTCAACGAGCAGTACTTC. This chain connects TRBV13 to TRBJ2-7; TRBD2 is a possible D gene (6 bases). V dropped 1 base and J dropped 5 bases, with 12 bases sitting between them. Germline CDR1 is PRHDT and CDR2 is FYEKMQ (reference sequence). The CDR3 extends over 14 amino acids.

The chain combines TRBV6-2 or TRBV6-3 with TRBJ1-6; TRBD1 is a possible D gene (6 bases). Germline V gene sequence: CDR1 MNHEY, CDR2 SVGEGT. The CDR3 is 15 residues long. Trimming left V 4 bases short and J 6 bases short, with 13 bases between. CDR3 sequence (DNA): TGTGCCAGCAGTTTACAGGGTTCTCCTAATTCACCCCTCCACTTT. Amino acids: CASSLQGSPNSPLHF.

The rearrangement joins TRBV21-1 to TRBJ1-4. TRBV21-1 is given as a pseudogene. The CDR3 has 19 residues. The CDR3 sequence is CASSLKKGRDLLMEEKLFF. The CDR3, as DNA: TGTGCCAGCAGCCTCAAAAAGGGCCGGGATCTCTTAATGGAAGAAAAACTGTTTTTT.

This chain connects TRBV10-1 to TRBJ2-3, with 11 nucleotides matching TRBD2. The J segment lost 3 bases and the V segment lost 6 bases, leaving 11 bases of the junction unmatched. The CDR3 is 17 residues long. Germline V CDR1 and CDR2: WNHNN, SYGVQD (reference sequence). The CDR3: CASSRRLAGGRTDTQYF. In DNA, the CDR3 is TGCGCCAGCAGCCGGCGGCTAGCGGGAGGAAGGACAGATACGCAGTATTTT.

V gene TRBV5-1 combines with J gene TRBJ1-2; D unresolved. Trimming removed 0 bases from V and 4 bases from J, with 10 bases in between. Looked up from germline, CDR1 is SGHRS and CDR2 is YFSETQ. CDR3 length: 14 residues. The CDR3 DNA reads as TGCGCCAGCAGCTTGGCCCGGGGAACCTATGGCTACACCTTC. This gives the protein CASSLARGTYGYTF.

The V gene is TRBV25-1, the J gene TRBJ2-5; D call uncertain. Per the germline V gene, CDR1 is MGHDK and CDR2 is SYGVNS. The CDR3 runs to 14 residues. Deletions cut 3 bases from V and 5 bases from J, with 13 bases between. The CDR3 DNA is TGTGCCAGCAGTGACCGACAACCGCCGGAGACCCAGTACTTC. It codes for CASSDRQPPETQYF.

Concerning this clone: An end of the junction does not agree with germline; a read error may underlie this. This sample includes further DNA sequences coding for the same CDR3. This chain connects TRBV5-1 to TRBJ1-6, with TRBD1 matching 8 bases. Germline CDR1 is SGHRS and CDR2 is YFSETQ. The CDR3 loop spans 15 amino acids. CDR3 in amino acids: CASSLDGQGNSPLHF. CDR3 sequence (DNA): TGCGCCAGTAGCTTGGATGGACAGGGTAATTCACCCCTCCACTTT.

The table lists this clone with a few counts. The V and J genes are TRBV9 and TRBJ2-7, with TRBD2 identical over 9 bases. In germline, CDR1 is SGDLS, CDR2 YYNGEE. The CDR3 contains 15 residues. V gave up 2 bases and J gave up 2 bases; unmatched junction bases: 5. The CDR3: CASSVRAGGPYEQYF. The CDR3 DNA reads as TGTGCCAGCAGCGTGCGAGCGGGAGGTCCCTACGAGCAGTACTTC.

The CDR3 spells CASRPQGCTQYF. Here the CDR3 DNA reads TGTGCAAGTCGCCCACAGGGCTGTACGCAGTATTTT. The V call is TRBV12-2, the J call TRBJ2-3; TRBD1, the table's D call, was not compared with the DNA. TRBV12-2 is a known pseudogene. This CDR3 has 12 amino acids.